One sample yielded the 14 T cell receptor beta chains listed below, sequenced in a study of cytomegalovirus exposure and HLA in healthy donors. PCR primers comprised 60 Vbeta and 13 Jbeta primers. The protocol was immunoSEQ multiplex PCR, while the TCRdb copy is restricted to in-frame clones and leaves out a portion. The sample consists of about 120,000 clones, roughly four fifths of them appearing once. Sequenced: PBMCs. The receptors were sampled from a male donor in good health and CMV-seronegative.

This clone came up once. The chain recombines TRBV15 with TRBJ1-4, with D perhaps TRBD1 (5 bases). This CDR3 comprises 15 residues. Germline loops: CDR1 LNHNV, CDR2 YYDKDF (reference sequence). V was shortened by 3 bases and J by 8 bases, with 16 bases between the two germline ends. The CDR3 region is CATSSPTEGREKLFF. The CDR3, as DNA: TGTGCCACCAGCAGTCCCACTGAGGGGAGGGAAAAACTGTTTTTT.

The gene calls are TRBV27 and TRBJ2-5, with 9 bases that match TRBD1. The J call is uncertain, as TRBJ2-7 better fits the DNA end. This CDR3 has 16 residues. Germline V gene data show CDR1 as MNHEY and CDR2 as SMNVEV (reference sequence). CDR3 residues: CASRSGTGIIDYEQYF. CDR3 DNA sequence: TGTGCCAGCAGATCCGGGACAGGGATTATCGACTACGAGCAGTACTTC.

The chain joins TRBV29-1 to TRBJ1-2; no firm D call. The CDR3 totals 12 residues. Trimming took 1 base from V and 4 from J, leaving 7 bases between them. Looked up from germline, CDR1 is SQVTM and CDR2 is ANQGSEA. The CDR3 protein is CSVEAGIYGYTF. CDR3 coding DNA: TGCAGCGTTGAAGCGGGGATCTATGGCTACACCTTC.

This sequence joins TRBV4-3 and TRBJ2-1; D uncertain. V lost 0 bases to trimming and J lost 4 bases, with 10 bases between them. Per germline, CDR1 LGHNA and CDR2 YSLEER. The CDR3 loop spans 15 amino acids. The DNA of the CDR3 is TGCGCCAGCAGCCAAGACAGGATGATATACAATGAGCAGTTCTTC. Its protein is CASSQDRMIYNEQFF.

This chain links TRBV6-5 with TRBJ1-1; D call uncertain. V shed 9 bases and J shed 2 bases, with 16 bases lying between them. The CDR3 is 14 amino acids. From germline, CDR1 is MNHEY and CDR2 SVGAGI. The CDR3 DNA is TGTGCCAGTTATGAGAGGCTCACAAACACTGAAGCTTTCTTT. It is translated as CASYERLTNTEAFF.

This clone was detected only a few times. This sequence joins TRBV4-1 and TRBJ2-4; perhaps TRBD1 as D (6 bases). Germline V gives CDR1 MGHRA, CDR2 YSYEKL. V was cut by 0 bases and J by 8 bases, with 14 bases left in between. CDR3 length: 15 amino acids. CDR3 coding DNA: TGCGCCAGCAGCCAAGAACCATCTAACAGGGACATTCAGTACTTC. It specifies CASSQEPSNRDIQYF.

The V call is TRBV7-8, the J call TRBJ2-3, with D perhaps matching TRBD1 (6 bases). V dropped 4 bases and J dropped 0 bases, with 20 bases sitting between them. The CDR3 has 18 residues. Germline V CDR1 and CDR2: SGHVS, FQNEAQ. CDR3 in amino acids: CASSSSIPDRLSTDTQYF. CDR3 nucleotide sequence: TGTGCCAGCAGCTCCTCAATCCCAGACAGGTTGAGCACAGATACGCAGTATTTT.

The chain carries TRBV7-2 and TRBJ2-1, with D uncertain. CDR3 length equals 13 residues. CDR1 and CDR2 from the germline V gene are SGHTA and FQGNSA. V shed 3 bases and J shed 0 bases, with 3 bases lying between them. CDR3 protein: CASSFLSYNEQFF. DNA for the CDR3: TGTGCCAGCAGCTTCCTCTCCTACAATGAGCAGTTCTTC.

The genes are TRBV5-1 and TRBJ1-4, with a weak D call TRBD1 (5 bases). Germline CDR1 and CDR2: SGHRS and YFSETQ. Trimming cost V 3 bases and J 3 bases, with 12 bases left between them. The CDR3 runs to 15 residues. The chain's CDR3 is CASSWGDVSNEKLFF. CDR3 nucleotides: TGCGCCAGCAGCTGGGGGGATGTATCTAATGAAAAACTGTTTTTT.

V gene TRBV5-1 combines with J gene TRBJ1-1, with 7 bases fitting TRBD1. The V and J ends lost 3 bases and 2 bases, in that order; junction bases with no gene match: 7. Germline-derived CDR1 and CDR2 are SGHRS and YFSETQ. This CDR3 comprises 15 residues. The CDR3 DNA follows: TGCGCCAGCAGCTCGGGACGACAGGGAAACACTGAAGCTTTCTTT. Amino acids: CASSSGRQGNTEAFF.

The CDR3 nucleotides are TGTGCCAGCAGCATCCGGGACAGGGGGCTGGATGAGCAGTTCTTC. Encoded protein: CASSIRDRGLDEQFF. J is TRBJ2-1 and V is TRBV5-8; TRBD1 matches 12 bases. J lost 8 bases, V lost 4 bases, and 7 bases had no gene match. Looked up from germline, CDR1 is SGHTS and CDR2 is YDEGEE. CDR3 length: 15 amino acids. Filled out from reference TRBV5-8 and TRBJ2-1, the complete variable domain reads EAGVTQSPTHLIKTRGQQATLRCSPISGHTSVYWYQQALGLGLQFLLWYDEGEERNRGNFPPRFSGRQFPNYSSELNVNALELEDSALYLCASSIRDRGLDEQFFGPGTRLTVL.

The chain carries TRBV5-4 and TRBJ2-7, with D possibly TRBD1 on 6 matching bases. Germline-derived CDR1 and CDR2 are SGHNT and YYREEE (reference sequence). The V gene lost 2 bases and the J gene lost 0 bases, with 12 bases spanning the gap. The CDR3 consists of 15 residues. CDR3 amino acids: CASSLGGRASYEQYF. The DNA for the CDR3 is TGTGCCAGCAGCTTAGGGGGACGGGCCTCCTACGAGCAGTACTTC. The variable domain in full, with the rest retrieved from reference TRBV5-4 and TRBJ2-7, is ETGVTQSPTHLIKTRGQQVTLRCSSQSGHNTVSWYQQALGQGPQFIFQYYREEENGRGNFPPRFSGLQFPNYSSELNVNALELDDSALYLCASSLGGRASYEQYFGPGTRLTVT.

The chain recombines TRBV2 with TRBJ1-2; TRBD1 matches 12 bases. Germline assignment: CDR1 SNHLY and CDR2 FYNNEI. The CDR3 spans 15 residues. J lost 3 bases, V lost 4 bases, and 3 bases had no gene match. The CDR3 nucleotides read TGTGCCAGCAGTGCGGGACAGGGGGCACACTATGGCTACACCTTC. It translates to CASSAGQGAHYGYTF. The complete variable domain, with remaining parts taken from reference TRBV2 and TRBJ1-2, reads EPEVTQTPSHQVTQMGQEVILRCVPISNHLYFYWYRQILGQKVEFLVSFYNNEISEKSEIFDDQFSVERPDGSNFTLKIRSTKLEDSAMYFCASSAGQGAHYGYTFGSGTRLTVV.

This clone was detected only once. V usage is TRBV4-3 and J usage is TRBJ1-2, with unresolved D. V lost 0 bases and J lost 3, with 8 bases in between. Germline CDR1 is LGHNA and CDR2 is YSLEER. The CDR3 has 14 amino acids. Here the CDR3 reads CASSQDVGYYGYTF. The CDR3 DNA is TGCGCCAGCAGCCAAGATGTCGGTTACTATGGCTACACCTTC.